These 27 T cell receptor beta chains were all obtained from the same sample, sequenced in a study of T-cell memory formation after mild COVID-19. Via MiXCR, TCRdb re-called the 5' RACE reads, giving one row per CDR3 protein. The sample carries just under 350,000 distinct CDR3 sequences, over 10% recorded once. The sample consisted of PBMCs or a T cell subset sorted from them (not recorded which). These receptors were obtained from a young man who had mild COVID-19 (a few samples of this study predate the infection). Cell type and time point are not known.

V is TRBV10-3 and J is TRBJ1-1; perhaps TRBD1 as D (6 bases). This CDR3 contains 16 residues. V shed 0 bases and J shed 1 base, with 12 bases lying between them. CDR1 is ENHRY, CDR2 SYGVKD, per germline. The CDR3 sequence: CAISESQGRGNTEAFF. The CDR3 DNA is TGTGCCATCAGTGAGTCGCAGGGGCGAGGGAACACTGAAGCTTTCTTT.

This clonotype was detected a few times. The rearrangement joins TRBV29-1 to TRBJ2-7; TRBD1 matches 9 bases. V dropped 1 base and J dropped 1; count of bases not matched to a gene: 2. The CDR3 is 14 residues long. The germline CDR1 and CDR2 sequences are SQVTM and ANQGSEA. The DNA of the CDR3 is TGCAGCGTTGAAGGGACAGGGGAGTCCTACGAGCAGTACTTC. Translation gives CSVEGTGESYEQYF.

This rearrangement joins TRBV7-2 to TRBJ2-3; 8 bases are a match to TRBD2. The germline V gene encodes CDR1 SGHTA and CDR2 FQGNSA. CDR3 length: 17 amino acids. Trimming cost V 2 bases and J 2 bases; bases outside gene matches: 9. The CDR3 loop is CASSLLFAGGATDTQYF. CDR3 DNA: TGTGCCAGCAGCTTACTCTTCGCCGGGGGGGCCACAGATACGCAGTATTTT.

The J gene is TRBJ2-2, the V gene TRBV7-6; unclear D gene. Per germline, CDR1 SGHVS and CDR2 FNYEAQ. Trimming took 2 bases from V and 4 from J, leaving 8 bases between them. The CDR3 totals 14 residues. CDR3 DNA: TGTGCCAGCAGCTTATGGGGTAGCACCGGGGAGCTGTTTTTT. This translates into CASSLWGSTGELFF.

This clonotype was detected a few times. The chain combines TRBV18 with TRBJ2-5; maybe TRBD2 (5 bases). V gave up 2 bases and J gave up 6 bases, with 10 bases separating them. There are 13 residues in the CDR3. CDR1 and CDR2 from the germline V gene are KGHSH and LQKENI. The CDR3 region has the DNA TGTGCCAGCTCACCAGGAGCTAGCCAGACCCAGTACTTC. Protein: CASSPGASQTQYF.

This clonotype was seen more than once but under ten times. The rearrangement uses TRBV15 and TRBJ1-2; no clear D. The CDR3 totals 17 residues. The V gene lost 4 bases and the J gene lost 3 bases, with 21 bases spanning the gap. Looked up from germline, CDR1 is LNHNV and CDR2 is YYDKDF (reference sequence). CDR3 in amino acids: CATSTRAPALLHYGYTF. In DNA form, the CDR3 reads TGTGCCACCAGCACGCGTGCCCCGGCCCTGCTCCACTATGGCTACACCTTC.

CDR3 residues: CASSYTRLTGGTDTQYF. The DNA of the CDR3 is TGTGCCAGCAGTTACACCCGACTAACAGGGGGTACAGATACGCAGTATTTT. The J gene is TRBJ2-3, the V gene TRBV6-2 or TRBV6-3; 8 bases map to TRBD1. This CDR3 comprises 17 residues. Germline lookup yields CDR1 MNHEY and CDR2 SVGEGT. V was clipped by 2 bases and J by 3 bases; unmatched bases: 10.

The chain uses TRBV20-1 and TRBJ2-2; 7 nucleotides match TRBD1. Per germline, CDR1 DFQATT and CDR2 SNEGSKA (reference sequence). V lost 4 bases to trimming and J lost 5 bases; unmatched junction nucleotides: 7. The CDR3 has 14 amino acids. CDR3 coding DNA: TGCAGTGCTACAACAGGGGCCTCTACCGGGGAGCTGTTTTTT. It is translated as CSATTGASTGELFF.

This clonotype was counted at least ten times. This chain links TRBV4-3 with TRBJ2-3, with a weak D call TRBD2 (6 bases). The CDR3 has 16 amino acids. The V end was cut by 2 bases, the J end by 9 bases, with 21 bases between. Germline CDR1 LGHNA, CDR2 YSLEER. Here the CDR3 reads CASSQQVGGTRGTQYF. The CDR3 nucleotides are TGCGCCAGCAGCCAACAAGTGGGAGGTACCCGCGGAACGCAGTATTTT.

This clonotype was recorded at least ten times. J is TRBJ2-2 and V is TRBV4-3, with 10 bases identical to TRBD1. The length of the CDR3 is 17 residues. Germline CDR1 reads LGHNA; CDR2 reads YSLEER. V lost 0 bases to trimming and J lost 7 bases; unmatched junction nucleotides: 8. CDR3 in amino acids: CASSQELTGGWGGELFF. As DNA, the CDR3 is TGCGCCAGCAGCCAAGAGCTGACAGGGGGCTGGGGCGGGGAGCTGTTTTTT.

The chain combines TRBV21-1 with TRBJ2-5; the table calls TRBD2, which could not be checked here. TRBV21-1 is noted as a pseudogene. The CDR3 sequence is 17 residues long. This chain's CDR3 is CASSKKGLAGGPETQYF. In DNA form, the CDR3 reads TGTGCCAGCAGCAAAAAGGGGCTAGCGGGGGGGCCAGAGACCCAGTACTTC.

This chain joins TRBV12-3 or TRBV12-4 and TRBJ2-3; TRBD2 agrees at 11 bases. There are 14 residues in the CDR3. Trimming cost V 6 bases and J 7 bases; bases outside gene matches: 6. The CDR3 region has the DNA TGTGCCAGCAGGATAGCGGGGGGGCAATATACGCAGTATTTT. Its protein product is CASRIAGGQYTQYF.

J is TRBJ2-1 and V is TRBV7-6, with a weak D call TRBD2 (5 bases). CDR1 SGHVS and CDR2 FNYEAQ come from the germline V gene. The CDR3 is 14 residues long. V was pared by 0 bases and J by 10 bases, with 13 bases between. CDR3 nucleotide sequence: TGTGCCAGCAGCTTAGCTCGGGATTTCAACGAGCAGTTCTTC. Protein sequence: CASSLARDFNEQFF.

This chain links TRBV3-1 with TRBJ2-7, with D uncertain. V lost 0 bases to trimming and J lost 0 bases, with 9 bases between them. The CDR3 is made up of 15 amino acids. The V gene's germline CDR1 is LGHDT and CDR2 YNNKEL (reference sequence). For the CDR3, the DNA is TGTGCCAGCAGCCAAGATCTGGGCAGCTCCTACGAGCAGTACTTC. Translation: CASSQDLGSSYEQYF.

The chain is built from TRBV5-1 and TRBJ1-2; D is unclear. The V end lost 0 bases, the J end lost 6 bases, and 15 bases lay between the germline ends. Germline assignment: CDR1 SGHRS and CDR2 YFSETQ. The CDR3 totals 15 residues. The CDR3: CASSLEGEDLDGYTF. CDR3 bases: TGCGCCAGCAGCTTGGAAGGAGAAGACCTCGATGGCTACACCTTC.

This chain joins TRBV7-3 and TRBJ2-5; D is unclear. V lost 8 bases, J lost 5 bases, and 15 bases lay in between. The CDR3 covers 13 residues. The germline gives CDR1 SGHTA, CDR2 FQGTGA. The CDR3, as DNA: TGTGCCAGCGGCGAGACGCAGCAGGAGACCCAGTACTTC. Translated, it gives CASGETQQETQYF.

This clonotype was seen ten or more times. The CDR3 nucleotides are TGTGCCAGCAGGCGTCTAGCGGGGGGACACCAAGAGACCCAGTACTTC. Protein product: CASRRLAGGHQETQYF. This chain connects TRBV12-3 or TRBV12-4 to TRBJ2-5; 11 bases line up with TRBD2. V lost 6 bases and J lost 0; bases outside the gene matches: 6. The CDR3 covers 16 residues.

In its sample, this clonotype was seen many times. The CDR3 loop reads CASSLRDRGFNEQFF. CDR3 bases: TGTGCCAGCAGCTTGCGGGACAGGGGGTTCAATGAGCAGTTCTTC. The chain employs TRBV11-2 and TRBJ2-1, with 11 positions matching TRBD1. J gave up 6 bases and V 3 bases, and 4 bases lay outside the gene matches. Germline-derived CDR1 and CDR2 are SGHAT and FQNNGV. This CDR3 has 15 residues.

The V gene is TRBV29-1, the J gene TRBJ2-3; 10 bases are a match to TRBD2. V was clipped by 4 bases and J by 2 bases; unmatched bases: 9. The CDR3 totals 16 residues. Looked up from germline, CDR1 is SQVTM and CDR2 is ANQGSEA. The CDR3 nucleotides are TGCAGCGTTGTGGCCCTAGCGGGGGAACCCACAGATACGCAGTATTTT. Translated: CSVVALAGEPTDTQYF.

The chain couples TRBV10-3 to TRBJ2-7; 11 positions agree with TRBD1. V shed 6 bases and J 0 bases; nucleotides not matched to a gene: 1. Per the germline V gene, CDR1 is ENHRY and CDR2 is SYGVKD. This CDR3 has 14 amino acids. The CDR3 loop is CAIRGQGDSYEQYF. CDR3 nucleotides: TGTGCCATCAGGGGACAGGGGGACTCCTACGAGCAGTACTTC.

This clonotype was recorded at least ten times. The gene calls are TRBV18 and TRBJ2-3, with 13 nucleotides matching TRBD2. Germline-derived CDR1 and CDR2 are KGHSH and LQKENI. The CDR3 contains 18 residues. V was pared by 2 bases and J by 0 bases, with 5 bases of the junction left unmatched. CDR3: CASSPRTSGGQSTDTQYF. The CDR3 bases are TGTGCCAGCTCACCAAGGACTAGCGGGGGCCAAAGCACAGATACGCAGTATTTT.

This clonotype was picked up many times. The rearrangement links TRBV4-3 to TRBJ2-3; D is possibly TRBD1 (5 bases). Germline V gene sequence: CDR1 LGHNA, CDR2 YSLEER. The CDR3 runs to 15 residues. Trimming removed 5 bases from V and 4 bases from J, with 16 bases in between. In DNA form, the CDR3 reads TGCGCCAGCAGCTGGGGCAACCCCAGGGCAGATACGCAGTATTTT. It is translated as CASSWGNPRADTQYF.

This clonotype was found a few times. CDR3 sequence (DNA): TGTGCCAGCAGTTACTCCCCCACCAGGGGCTACACCTTC. Translated, it gives CASSYSPTRGYTF. The chain has TRBV6-6 and TRBJ1-2; D gene unclear. Looked up from germline, CDR1 is MNHNY and CDR2 is SVGAGI (reference sequence). The CDR3 runs 13 residues. Trimming took 0 bases from V and 8 from J, leaving 10 bases between them.

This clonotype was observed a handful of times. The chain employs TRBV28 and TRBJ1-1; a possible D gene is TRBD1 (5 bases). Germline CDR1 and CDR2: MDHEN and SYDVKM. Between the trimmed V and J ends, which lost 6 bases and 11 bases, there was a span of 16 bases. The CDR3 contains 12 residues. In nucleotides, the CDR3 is TGTGCCAGCAGCCCTTCCGGGGCCAGGGCTTTCTTT. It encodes CASSPSGARAFF.

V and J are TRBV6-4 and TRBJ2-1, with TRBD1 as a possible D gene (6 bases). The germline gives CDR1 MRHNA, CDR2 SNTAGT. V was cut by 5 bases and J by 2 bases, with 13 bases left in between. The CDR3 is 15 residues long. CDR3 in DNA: TGTGCCAGCAGTAGGACAGCCCTTCCCTACAATGAGCAGTTCTTC. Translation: CASSRTALPYNEQFF.

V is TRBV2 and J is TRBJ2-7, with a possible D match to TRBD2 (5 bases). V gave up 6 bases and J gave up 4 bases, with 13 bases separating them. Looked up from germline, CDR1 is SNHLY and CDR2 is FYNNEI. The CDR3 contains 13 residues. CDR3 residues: CASRAGYSYEQYV. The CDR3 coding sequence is TGTGCCAGCAGGGCGGGCTACTCTTACGAGCAGTACGTC.

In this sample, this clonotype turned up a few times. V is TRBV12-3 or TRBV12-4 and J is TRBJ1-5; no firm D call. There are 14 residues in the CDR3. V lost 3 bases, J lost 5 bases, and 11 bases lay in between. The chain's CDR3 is CASSFPGRYQPQHF. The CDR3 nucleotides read TGTGCCAGCAGTTTTCCCGGGAGGTATCAGCCCCAGCATTTT.